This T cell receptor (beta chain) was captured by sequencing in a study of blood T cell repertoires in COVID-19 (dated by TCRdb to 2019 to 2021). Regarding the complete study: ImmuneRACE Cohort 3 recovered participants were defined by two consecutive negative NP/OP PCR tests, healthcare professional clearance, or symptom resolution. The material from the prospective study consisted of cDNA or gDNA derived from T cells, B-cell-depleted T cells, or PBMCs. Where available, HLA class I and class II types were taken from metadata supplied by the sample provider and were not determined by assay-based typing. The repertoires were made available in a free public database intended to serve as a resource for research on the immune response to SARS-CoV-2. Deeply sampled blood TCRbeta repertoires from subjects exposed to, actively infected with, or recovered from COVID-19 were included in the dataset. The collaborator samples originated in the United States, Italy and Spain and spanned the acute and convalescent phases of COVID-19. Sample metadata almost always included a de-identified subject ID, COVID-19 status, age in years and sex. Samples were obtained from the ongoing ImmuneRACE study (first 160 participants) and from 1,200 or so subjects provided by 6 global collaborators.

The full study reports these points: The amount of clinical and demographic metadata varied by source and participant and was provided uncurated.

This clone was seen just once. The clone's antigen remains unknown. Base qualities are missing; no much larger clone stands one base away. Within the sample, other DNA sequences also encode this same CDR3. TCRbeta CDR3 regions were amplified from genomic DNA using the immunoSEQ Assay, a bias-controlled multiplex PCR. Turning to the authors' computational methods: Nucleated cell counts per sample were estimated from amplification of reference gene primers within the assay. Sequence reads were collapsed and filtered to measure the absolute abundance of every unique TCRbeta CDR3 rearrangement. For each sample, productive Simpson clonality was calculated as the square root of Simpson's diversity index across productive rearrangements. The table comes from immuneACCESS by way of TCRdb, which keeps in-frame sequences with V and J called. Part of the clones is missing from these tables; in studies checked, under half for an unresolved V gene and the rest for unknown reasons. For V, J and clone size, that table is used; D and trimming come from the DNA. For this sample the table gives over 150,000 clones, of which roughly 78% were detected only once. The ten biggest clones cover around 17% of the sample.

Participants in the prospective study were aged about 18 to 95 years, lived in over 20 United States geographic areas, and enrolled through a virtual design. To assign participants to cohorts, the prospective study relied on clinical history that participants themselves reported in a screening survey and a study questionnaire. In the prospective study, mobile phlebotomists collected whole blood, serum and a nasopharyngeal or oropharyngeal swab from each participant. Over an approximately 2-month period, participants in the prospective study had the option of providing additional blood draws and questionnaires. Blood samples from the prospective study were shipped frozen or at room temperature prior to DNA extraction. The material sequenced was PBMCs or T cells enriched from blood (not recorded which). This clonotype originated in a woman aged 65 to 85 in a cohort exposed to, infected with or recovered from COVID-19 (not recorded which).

Here the CDR3 is given as CASSLVGSSYEQYF. The DNA sequence is as follows: TGCGCCAGCAGCTTGGTGGGGAGTAGCTACGAGCAGTACTTC. The chain is encoded by TRBV5-1 joined to TRBJ2-7, with TRBD2 as a weak D call on 5 bases. The CDR3, cysteine through phenylalanine, is 14 amino acids long. Only the CDR3 DNA is retained, 42 bases long and in frame from the first base. The germline V gene sets CDR1 to SGHRS and CDR2 to YFSETQ. V loses 0 bases, J loses 3 bases, and the germline ends lie 10 bases apart.